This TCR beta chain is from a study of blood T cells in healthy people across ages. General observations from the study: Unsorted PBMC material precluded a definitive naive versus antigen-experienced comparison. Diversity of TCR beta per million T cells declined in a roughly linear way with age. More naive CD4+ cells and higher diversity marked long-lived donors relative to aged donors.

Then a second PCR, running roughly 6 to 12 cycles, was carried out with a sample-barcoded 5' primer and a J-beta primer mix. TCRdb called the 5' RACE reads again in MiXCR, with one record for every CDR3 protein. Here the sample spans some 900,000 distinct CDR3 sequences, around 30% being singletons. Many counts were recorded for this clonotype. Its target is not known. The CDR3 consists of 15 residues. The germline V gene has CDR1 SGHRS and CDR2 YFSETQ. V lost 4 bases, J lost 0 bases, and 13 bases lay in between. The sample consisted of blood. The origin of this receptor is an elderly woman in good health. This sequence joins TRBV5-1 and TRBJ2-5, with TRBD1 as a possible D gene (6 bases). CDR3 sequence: CASSPGQSYQETQYF. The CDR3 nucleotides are TGCGCCAGCAGCCCCGGACAGTCGTACCAAGAGACCCAGTACTTC.